This entry lists 21 T cell receptor beta chains sequenced from one sample in a study of T cell responses to AZD1222 COVID-19 vaccine. Measured with immunoSEQ multiplex PCR; TCRdb has only the in-frame clones, and not every one. The profile covers 70,000 to 95,000 clones, with around nine tenths appearing a single time and about 3% taken by the ten largest. Sequences were derived from peripheral blood, sampled on day 0 of MenACWY control vaccination. The receptors shown here come from an adult in good health.

The table lists this clone with a few counts. This chain uses TRBV25-1 with TRBJ1-4; D uncertain. The V gene's germline CDR1 is MGHDK and CDR2 SYGVNS. CDR3 length equals 16 residues. Trimming left V 3 bases short and J 6 bases short, with 17 bases between. The CDR3 sequence is CASSEVGIGEDEKLFF. In nucleotides, the CDR3 is TGTGCCAGCAGTGAGGTCGGGATTGGAGAGGATGAAAAACTGTTTTTT. The variable domain in full, with the rest retrieved from reference TRBV25-1 and TRBJ1-4, is EADIYQTPRYLVIGTGKKITLECSQTMGHDKMYWYQQDPGMELHLIHYSYGVNSTEKGDLSSESTVSRIRTEHFPLTLESARPSHTSQYLCASSEVGIGEDEKLFFGSGTQLSVL.

This chain joins TRBV6-5 and TRBJ2-7; TRBD1 agrees at 12 bases. Trimming took 6 bases from V and 5 from J; bases not matched to a gene: 8. Germline V lookup: CDR1 MNHEY, CDR2 SVGAGI. The CDR3 runs 15 residues. The CDR3 bases are TGTGCCAGCAGCGCAACCGGGACAGGGGGCAACGAGCAGTACTTC. It codes for CASSATGTGGNEQYF.

The chain combines TRBV19 with TRBJ2-6; no firm D call. Germline V gives CDR1 LNHDA, CDR2 SQIVND (reference sequence). The CDR3 is 14 amino acids. The V and J ends lost 7 bases and 2 bases respectively, with 9 bases between them. The CDR3 protein is CASNFIAGANVLTF. As DNA, the CDR3 is TGTGCCAGTAATTTTATTGCTGGGGCCAACGTCCTGACTTTC.

This chain uses TRBV19 with TRBJ1-6; possible D gene TRBD1, 5 bases. Germline V gene sequence: CDR1 LNHDA, CDR2 SQIVND (reference sequence). V gave up 10 bases and J gave up 2 bases, with 9 bases separating them. The CDR3 is 13 residues long. CDR3 residues: CATAGTYNSPLHF. The CDR3 bases are TGTGCCACCGCAGGGACCTATAATTCACCCCTCCACTTT.

This chain links TRBV11-3 with TRBJ2-5, with 12 nucleotides matching TRBD2. V gave up 3 bases and J gave up 4 bases; unmatched junction bases: 3. Germline CDR1 and CDR2: SGHNT and YENEEA. The CDR3 extends over 15 amino acids. The CDR3 loop reads CASSFETSGGETQYF. In nucleotides, the CDR3 is TGTGCCAGCAGCTTTGAGACTAGCGGGGGAGAGACCCAGTACTTC.

The chain employs TRBV9 and TRBJ1-4; no clear D. This CDR3 contains 14 residues. CDR1 and CDR2 from the germline V gene are SGDLS and YYNGEE. The V end was cut by 4 bases, the J end by 0 bases, with 7 bases between. Written as DNA, the CDR3 is TGTGCCAGCAGCTCGGGGACAACTAATGAAAAACTGTTTTTT. It encodes CASSSGTTNEKLFF.

This clone was seen a handful of times. DNA of the CDR3: TGCGCCAGCAGCCAAGATTTGGGACAGGGTTATGAAAAACTGTTTTTT. Encoded protein: CASSQDLGQGYEKLFF. The chain employs TRBV4-3 and TRBJ1-4; 9 positions agree with TRBD1. The CDR3 has 16 residues. V shed 0 bases, J shed 6 bases, and the junction held 5 bases outside the gene matches. The germline gives CDR1 LGHNA, CDR2 YSLEER.

The CDR3 DNA is TGTGCCAGCAGCAAAAAGGTCCGGGACGGTTTGAACACTGAAGCTTTCTTT. Protein: CASSKKVRDGLNTEAFF. V and J are TRBV7-2 and TRBJ1-1; D possibly corresponds to TRBD1 (5 bases). This CDR3 is 17 amino acids long. The germline V gene has CDR1 SGHTA and CDR2 FQGNSA. Between the trimmed V and J ends, which lost 5 bases and 0 bases, there was a span of 19 bases.

The J gene is TRBJ2-2, the V gene TRBV29-1, with unresolved D. V was pared by 4 bases and J by 5 bases, with 8 bases between. There are 12 residues in the CDR3. Germline CDR1 and CDR2: SQVTM and ANQGSEA. Here the CDR3 DNA reads TGCAGCGTTGTGGGATGGACCGGGGAGCTGTTTTTT. Encoded protein: CSVVGWTGELFF.

The chain carries TRBV3-1 (or the pseudogene TRBV3-2) and TRBJ1-1; 7 bases are shared with TRBD1. The V gene's germline CDR1 is LGHDT and CDR2 YNNKEL (reference sequence). V lost 2 bases to trimming and J lost 5 bases; unmatched junction nucleotides: 8. The CDR3 consists of 15 residues. Here the CDR3 reads CASSQRGQGGTEAFF. The CDR3 bases are TGTGCCAGCAGCCAAAGGGGGCAGGGTGGGACTGAAGCTTTCTTT.

The chain links TRBV19 to TRBJ2-7; 12 bases align to TRBD1. After removal of 5 bases from V and 6 bases from J, the junction contained 11 bases not matched to a gene. The CDR3 contains 16 residues. Germline V gene lookup returns CDR1 LNHDA and CDR2 SQIVND (reference sequence). The CDR3 DNA sequence: TGTGCCAGTAGTCCGACCGCCGGGACAGGGGGCTCCGAGCAGTACTTC. This encodes CASSPTAGTGGSEQYF.

V usage is TRBV11-3 and J usage is TRBJ2-3; D uncertain. The germline V gene has CDR1 SGHNT and CDR2 YENEEA. The CDR3 has 14 residues. V dropped 2 bases and J dropped 2 bases, with 8 bases sitting between them. CDR3 in amino acids: CASSLLGNTDTQYF. The CDR3 bases are TGTGCCAGCAGCTTATTGGGAAACACAGATACGCAGTATTTT.

The chain recombines TRBV15 with TRBJ2-7; D is unclear. Trimming removed 2 bases from V and 4 bases from J, with 27 bases in between. The CDR3 spans 19 residues. The V gene's germline CDR1 is LNHNV and CDR2 YYDKDF (reference sequence). CDR3 DNA: TGTGCCACCAGCAGACAAGCTTTTAAGGCCTTAAGAGGTGATTACGAGCAGTACTTC. Amino acids: CATSRQAFKALRGDYEQYF.

The chain employs TRBV7-2 and TRBJ2-1; 9 bases align to TRBD2. This CDR3 has 17 residues. V lost 6 bases, J lost 4 bases, and 13 bases stayed unmatched. Germline V CDR1 and CDR2: SGHTA, FQGNSA. The CDR3 DNA reads TGTGCCAGCAGGAGGCTAGCGGGGCCCGCCACTTACAATGAGCAGTTCTTC. Translation gives CASRRLAGPATYNEQFF.

The chain is built from TRBV5-4 and TRBJ1-6; 10 nucleotides match TRBD1. There are 15 residues in the CDR3. Trimming removed 4 bases from V and 10 bases from J; junction bases left unmatched: 8. Germline assignment: CDR1 SGHNT and CDR2 YYREEE (reference sequence). The CDR3 DNA follows: TGTGCCAGCAGCCGTTATGGGACAGGGGACTCACCCCTCCACTTT. Protein sequence: CASSRYGTGDSPLHF.

This rearrangement joins TRBV6-2 or TRBV6-3 to TRBJ2-3; 9 bases align to TRBD2. Looked up from germline, CDR1 is MNHEY and CDR2 is SVGEGT. V shed 0 bases, J shed 3 bases, and the junction held 7 bases outside the gene matches. The CDR3 totals 17 residues. The CDR3 here is CASSYSLSGGRTDTQYF. For the CDR3, the DNA is TGTGCCAGCAGTTACTCCCTTAGCGGGGGACGAACAGATACGCAGTATTTT.

V gene TRBV27 combines with J gene TRBJ1-2; D might be TRBD1 (6 bases). The CDR3 spans 13 residues. Per the germline V gene, CDR1 is MNHEY and CDR2 is SMNVEV (reference sequence). V was pared by 6 bases and J by 4 bases, with 12 bases between. The CDR3 DNA reads TGTGCCAGCAGCTCCCCAGGGGCCTATGGCTACACCTTC. It specifies CASSSPGAYGYTF.

The genes are TRBV12-5 and TRBJ1-4; 7 bases line up with TRBD1. Per the germline V gene, CDR1 is LGHNT and CDR2 is FRNRAP. The trim removed 1 base at V and 8 bases at J, leaving 4 bases unmatched. The CDR3 loop spans 14 amino acids. In DNA form, the CDR3 reads TGTGCTAGTGGTTTGGGACAGGGACGGGAAAAACTGTTTTTT. Amino acid sequence: CASGLGQGREKLFF.

The chain is built from TRBV6-5 and TRBJ2-1, with D unclear. The CDR3 is 11 amino acids. V was cut by 4 bases and J by 9 bases, with 7 bases left in between. Germline V gene sequence: CDR1 MNHEY, CDR2 SVGAGI. The CDR3 coding sequence is TGTGCCAGCAGTTGGCTAGGTGAGCAGTTCTTC. This codes for CASSWLGEQFF.

The table lists this clone with a count of one. The rearrangement joins TRBV5-5 to TRBJ1-2, with 9 bases that match TRBD1. Per the germline V gene, CDR1 is SGHKS and CDR2 is YYEKEE (reference sequence). Trimming removed 4 bases from V and 4 bases from J; junction bases left unmatched: 5. CDR3 size: 14 residues. The CDR3 loop is CASSPGTGSYGYTF. The CDR3 nucleotides read TGTGCCAGCAGCCCCGGGACAGGGAGCTATGGCTACACCTTC.

V gene TRBV27 combines with J gene TRBJ2-5, with D possibly being TRBD1 (6 bases). This CDR3 has 16 amino acids. V was trimmed by 6 bases and J by 5 bases, leaving 22 bases between them. Germline-derived CDR1 and CDR2 are MNHEY and SMNVEV (reference sequence). For the CDR3, the DNA is TGTGCCAGCAGAAACCTCCGGGACATAGTAGGGGAGACCCAGTACTTC. Its protein is CASRNLRDIVGETQYF.